This TCR beta chain was observed in a study of blood T cells in healthy people across ages. Primers used in a second PCR of about 6 to 11 cycles were a sample-barcoded 5' primer and a J-beta primer mix. A 12-random-nucleotide template-switch adaptor tagged each cDNA molecule. Using its own MiXCR run on the 5' RACE reads, TCRdb lists one record per CDR3 protein. The sample has 1.4 million to 1.5 million distinct CDR3 sequences, approximately 38% seen once. Trimming removed 5 bases at V and 4 bases at J, with 11 bases between. Germline-derived CDR1 and CDR2 are MNHEY and SVGAGI. This CDR3 region has 13 residues. Researchers isolated at least 6.5 million PBMCs per sample. This clonotype appeared a few times.

Input material: blood. The clonotype comes from a woman aged 18-35 years in good health. The chain joins TRBV6-5 to TRBJ1-1, with a weak D call TRBD1 (5 bases). DNA for the CDR3: TGTGCCAGCAGTGCCGGGACCTTCACTGAAGCTTTCTTT. Translated: CASSAGTFTEAFF.